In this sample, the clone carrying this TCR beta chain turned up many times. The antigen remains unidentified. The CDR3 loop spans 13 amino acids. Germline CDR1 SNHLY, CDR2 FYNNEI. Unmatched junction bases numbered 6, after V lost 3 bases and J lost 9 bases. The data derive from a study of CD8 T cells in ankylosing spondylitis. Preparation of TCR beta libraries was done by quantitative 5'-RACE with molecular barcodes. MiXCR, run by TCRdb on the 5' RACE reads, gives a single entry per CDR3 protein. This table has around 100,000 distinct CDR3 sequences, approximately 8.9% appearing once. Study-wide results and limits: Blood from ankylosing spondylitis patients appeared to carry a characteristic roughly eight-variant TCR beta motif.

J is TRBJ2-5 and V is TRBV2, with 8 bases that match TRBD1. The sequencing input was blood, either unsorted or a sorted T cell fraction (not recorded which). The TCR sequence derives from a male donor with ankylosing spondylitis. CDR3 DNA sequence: TGTGCCAGCAGTGACGGACAGGGCCAGGCCCAGTACTTC. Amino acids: CASSDGQGQAQYF.